These 9 T cell receptor beta chains originate from one sample sequenced in a study of early T cells in non-severe SARS-CoV-2 infection. A single record per CDR3 protein comes from TCRdb applying MiXCR to the 5' RACE reads. The sample yields some 42,000 distinct CDR3 sequences, about 6% seen once. Here the sequenced sample was whole blood, taken at baseline. The receptors were gathered from an adult who was a healthcare worker with PCR-confirmed SARS-CoV-2 infection or an uninfected control (not recorded which).

This clonotype occurred many times. The chain has TRBV6-1 and TRBJ2-7; D call uncertain. V was trimmed by 7 bases and J by 0 bases, leaving 16 bases between them. The CDR3 has 15 residues. CDR1 is MNHNS, CDR2 SASEGT, per germline. The CDR3 protein is CASIPLSGVSYEQYF. Written as DNA, the CDR3 is TGTGCCAGCATCCCACTCAGTGGGGTCTCCTACGAGCAGTACTTC.

This clonotype showed up many times. This chain connects TRBV20-1 to TRBJ1-1; TRBD1 agrees at 7 bases. The CDR3 has 15 amino acids. Germline CDR1 and CDR2: DFQATT and SNEGSKA (reference sequence). J was trimmed by 3 bases and V by 5 bases; bases with no gene match: 12. The chain's CDR3 is CSAQILGQGDTEAFF. The CDR3 coding sequence is TGCAGTGCTCAAATACTTGGGCAGGGGGACACTGAAGCTTTCTTT.

Many counts were recorded for this clonotype. This chain connects TRBV4-3 to TRBJ2-1, with 9 bases aligning to TRBD2. The CDR3 spans 16 residues. CDR1 is LGHNA and CDR2 is YSLEER in the germline V gene. Germline trimming cut 3 bases from V and 0 bases from J; bases unmatched to any gene: 3. Written as DNA, the CDR3 is TGCGCCAGCAGCCATGCACTAGCGGGCTCCTACAATGAGCAGTTCTTC. This sequence encodes CASSHALAGSYNEQFF.

This clonotype was seen ten or more times. The rearrangement uses TRBV20-1 and TRBJ2-7, with TRBD1 identical over 10 bases. V shed 1 base, J shed 2 bases, and the junction held 8 bases outside the gene matches. CDR3 length: 16 residues. Germline CDR1 is DFQATT and CDR2 is SNEGSKA (reference sequence). Here the CDR3 reads CSARGSAGQGTYEQYF. CDR3 bases: TGCAGTGCTAGAGGCTCAGCGGGACAGGGGACCTACGAGCAGTACTTC.

This clonotype has a count of ten or more. The DNA of the CDR3 is TGTGCCAGCAAGGGACAGGGAGGTGAGACTGAAGCTTTCTTT. Translated: CASKGQGGETEAFF. The chain uses TRBV27 and TRBJ1-1; 9 bases map to TRBD1. Germline V gene lookup returns CDR1 MNHEY and CDR2 SMNVEV (reference sequence). Trimming at V came to 7 bases and at J to 5 bases, leaving 8 bases not matched to a gene. The CDR3 totals 14 residues.

This clonotype was recorded many times. The chain recombines TRBV12-2 with TRBJ2-7; TRBD1, as called in the table, went unchecked against the DNA. TRBV12-2 is listed as a pseudogene. CDR3 length equals 13 residues. CDR3 sequence reads: CASRTFRGAEQYF. DNA for the CDR3: TGTGCAAGTCGCACCTTTCGGGGGGCCGAGCAGTACTTC.

This clonotype was picked up many times. This chain connects TRBV6-2 or TRBV6-3 to TRBJ2-1; D is uncertain. CDR3 length: 15 residues. V was shortened by 5 bases and J by 0 bases, with 11 bases between the two germline ends. Germline V gene data show CDR1 as MNHEY and CDR2 as SVGEGT. CDR3 sequence reads: CASSPAPYSYNEQFF. The CDR3 DNA is TGTGCCAGCAGTCCCGCCCCCTACTCCTACAATGAGCAGTTCTTC.

The chain combines TRBV5-4 with TRBJ2-7; no definite D call. The germline gives CDR1 SGHNT, CDR2 YYREEE (reference sequence). V lost 4 bases, J lost 6 bases, and 14 bases lay in between. This CDR3 is 13 amino acids long. CDR3: CASSVDPSGEQYF. CDR3 coding DNA: TGTGCCAGCAGCGTGGATCCCTCGGGCGAGCAGTACTTC.

This clonotype was seen many times. The chain recombines TRBV24-1 with TRBJ2-2; TRBD1 agrees at 10 bases. The CDR3 runs 13 residues. Trimming cost V 10 bases and J 6 bases; bases outside gene matches: 4. Germline V gene sequence: CDR1 KGHDR, CDR2 SFDVKD. In DNA, the CDR3 is TGTGCCACAGGGACAGGGGAGGCCGGGGAGCTGTTTTTT. It yields the protein CATGTGEAGELFF.